A selection of T cell receptor beta chains follows, all from one sample in a study of CD8 T cells in ankylosing spondylitis. TCRdb ran MiXCR on the 5' RACE reads and lists one entry per CDR3 protein. Seen here are approximately 140,000 distinct CDR3 sequences, 9.3% observed once, and the top ten hold approximately 3.4%. Material: blood, either unsorted or a sorted T cell fraction (not recorded which). The source of these receptors is a male donor with ankylosing spondylitis or in good health (not recorded which). Each CDR3 is given with its conserved first and last residue. D genes are given only for firm matches. Where a row states a size, it is once, few, many or the class of an expanded clone; other rows omit it.

v_gene,j_gene,len,abundance,d_gene,CDR3aa,CDR3nt
TRBV3-1,TRBJ2-7,18,NA,NA,CASSPHRRASLSSYEQYF,TGTGCCAGCAGCCCACATCGTAGGGCGTCCCTGAGCTCCTACGAGCAGTACTTC
TRBV7-8,TRBJ2-7,15,many,TRBD1,CASSPRQGVIYEQYF,TGTGCCAGCAGCCCAAGACAGGGTGTTATCTACGAGCAGTACTTC
TRBV11-2,TRBJ2-5,13,once,NA,CASSSSSQETQYF,TGTGCCAGCAGCTCCTCTTCTCAAGAGACCCAGTACTTC
TRBV29-1,TRBJ2-7,12,many,TRBD2,CSVLAGVYEQYF,TGCAGCGTTTTAGCGGGAGTATACGAGCAGTACTTC
TRBV12-3/TRBV12-4,TRBJ1-5,18,NA,NA,CASSSDLGAEYSNQPQHF,TGTGCCAGCAGTTCCGATCTCGGAGCCGAATATAGCAATCAGCCCCAGCATTTT
TRBV18,TRBJ2-1,18,once,TRBD2,CASSPGLADEGPYNEQFF,TGTGCCAGCTCACCGGGACTAGCGGATGAAGGACCCTACAATGAGCAGTTCTTC
TRBV6-1,TRBJ2-3,16,NA,TRBD2,CATTRAIAGVIDTQYF,TGTGCCACCACCCGGGCCATAGCGGGAGTTATAGATACGCAGTATTTT
TRBV7-9,TRBJ2-5,14,many,TRBD1,CASSTTGSRETQYF,TGTGCCAGCAGCACGACAGGGTCCCGGGAGACCCAGTACTTC
TRBV28,TRBJ2-1,17,many,NA,CASSLNLGAGVRNEQFF,TGTGCCAGCAGTTTAAATTTGGGGGCGGGAGTAAGGAATGAGCAGTTCTTC
TRBV9,TRBJ2-3,13,many,NA,CASSALRRDTQYF,TGTGCCAGCAGCGCTCTTAGACGAGATACGCAGTATTTT
TRBV20-1,TRBJ2-7,14,NA,TRBD1,CSASQQGNSYEQYF,TGCAGTGCTAGTCAACAGGGGAATAGTTACGAGCAGTACTTC
TRBV25-1,TRBJ2-5,17,many,TRBD1,CASSEGAVPRGPETQYF,TGTGCCAGCAGTGAAGGGGCCGTCCCGAGGGGGCCTGAGACCCAGTACTTC
TRBV5-8,TRBJ2-4,16,NA,NA,CASSLAGVDTKNIQYF,TGTGCCAGCAGCTTGGCGGGCGTCGATACCAAAAACATTCAGTACTTC
TRBV7-2,TRBJ1-2,17,many,TRBD1,CASSLVGPGTGVAGYTF,TGTGCCAGCAGCTTAGTTGGGCCCGGGACAGGGGTGGCTGGCTACACCTTC
TRBV7-8,TRBJ2-5,16,many,TRBD2,CASSFRVLAGVETQYF,TGTGCCAGCAGCTTCAGGGTATTAGCGGGAGTGGAGACCCAGTACTTC
TRBV4-1,TRBJ2-6,17,many,TRBD1,CASSHQLWTGAANVLTF,TGCGCCAGCAGCCACCAACTTTGGACAGGGGCGGCCAACGTCCTGACTTTC
TRBV7-7,TRBJ2-5,13,many,NA,CASSSSGLETQYF,TGTGCTAGCAGCTCGTCAGGGCTAGAGACCCAGTACTTC
TRBV28,TRBJ2-7,12,many,NA,CASRDSSGPRYF,TGTGCCAGCAGAGACTCCTCCGGACCCAGGTACTTC
TRBV29-1,TRBJ1-5,14,few,TRBD1,CSVGTGEGNQPQHF,TGCAGCGTTGGGACAGGGGAAGGCAATCAGCCCCAGCATTTT
TRBV5-1,TRBJ2-4,14,few,NA,CASSLGGWVDIQYF,TGCGCCAGCAGCTTGGGGGGATGGGTAGACATTCAGTACTTC
TRBV28,TRBJ2-7,14,NA,TRBD2,CASSFATSGRAWYF,TGTGCCAGCAGTTTTGCGACTAGCGGGAGGGCCTGGTACTTC
TRBV3-1,TRBJ1-4,15,NA,TRBD1,CASSARQGVGEKLFF,TGTGCCAGCAGCGCACGACAGGGGGTCGGTGAAAAACTGTTTTTT
TRBV5-5,TRBJ2-6,18,NA,NA,CASSGAGYPPSGANVLTF,TGTGCCAGCAGCGGCGCAGGGTATCCCCCCTCTGGGGCCAACGTCCTGACTTTC
TRBV5-6,TRBJ2-3,18,many,NA,CASSFGRVFRSSTDTQYF,TGTGCCAGCAGCTTCGGTAGGGTTTTTCGATCTAGCACAGATACGCAGTATTTT
TRBV12-3/TRBV12-4,TRBJ1-2,15,many,TRBD1,CASSPTGTPNYGYTF,TGTGCCAGCAGTCCGACAGGGACGCCTAACTATGGCTACACCTTC
TRBV12-3/TRBV12-4,TRBJ2-7,12,NA,NA,CASTPGYYEQYF,TGTGCCAGCACGCCCGGGTACTACGAGCAGTACTTC
TRBV29-1,TRBJ1-1,15,many,NA,CSVLVSARTNTEAFF,TGCAGCGTTCTTGTATCGGCCAGGACGAACACTGAAGCTTTCTTT
TRBV7-8,TRBJ2-1,15,NA,TRBD2,CASSLLSGLAQEQFF,TGTGCCAGCAGCTTACTATCAGGACTAGCGCAGGAGCAGTTCTTC
TRBV7-2,TRBJ2-1,15,many,NA,CASSLPGLNYNEQFF,TGTGCCAGCAGCTTGCCGGGGTTGAACTACAATGAGCAGTTCTTC
TRBV5-8,TRBJ2-7,16,few,NA,CASSTVETESPYEQYF,TGTGCCAGCAGCACGGTCGAGACGGAGAGCCCCTACGAGCAGTACTTC
TRBV20-1,TRBJ2-3,13,few,NA,CSARDESTDTQYF,TGCAGTGCTAGAGACGAAAGCACAGATACGCAGTATTTT
TRBV25-1,TRBJ2-1,15,many,TRBD2,CASLPSGSSYNEQFF,TGTGCCAGCTTACCTAGCGGGAGCTCCTACAATGAGCAGTTCTTC
TRBV4-3,TRBJ2-3,17,few,TRBD1,CASSQGLDRGRADTQYF,TGCGCCAGCAGCCAGGGACTCGACAGGGGCAGGGCAGATACGCAGTATTTT
TRBV5-4,TRBJ2-3,15,many,NA,CASSLGPSGADTQYF,TGTGCCAGCAGCTTGGGACCATCGGGAGCAGATACGCAGTATTTT
TRBV25-1,TRBJ2-5,14,NA,NA,CASSEFRGRETQYF,TGTGCCAGCAGTGAATTCCGGGGGAGGGAGACCCAGTACTTC
TRBV28,TRBJ2-7,15,many,TRBD2,CASRYSGRASYEQYF,TGTGCCAGCAGATATAGCGGGAGGGCCTCCTACGAGCAGTACTTC
TRBV4-2,TRBJ2-5,17,many,TRBD2,CASSQVVASGRQETQYF,TGTGCCAGCAGCCAAGTTGTGGCTAGCGGGCGCCAAGAGACCCAGTACTTC
TRBV20-1,TRBJ2-1,14,NA,NA,CSALSPGGSNEQFF,TGCAGTGCCCTAAGCCCCGGAGGGTCCAATGAGCAGTTCTTC
TRBV20-1,TRBJ1-5,13,many,NA,CSARGGRNQPQHF,TGCAGTGCTAGGGGGGGGAGAAATCAGCCCCAGCATTTT
TRBV20-1,TRBJ2-7,13,NA,NA,CSATGFRTYEQYF,TGCAGTGCTACGGGTTTCAGGACCTACGAGCAGTACTTC
TRBV20-1,TRBJ2-4,12,many,NA,CSAPDNNNIQYF,TGCAGTGCCCCTGACAACAACAACATTCAGTACTTC